This T cell receptor (beta chain) was recovered during a study of blood T cell repertoires in COVID-19. Study in general: Sample material is recorded as cDNA or gDNA derived from T cells, B-cell-depleted T cells, or PBMCs.

Categorization into cohorts depended on clinical history that participants reported. The germline V gene has CDR1 LNHNV and CDR2 YYDKDF (reference sequence). The CDR3 has 15 residues. The V end was cut by 0 bases, the J end by 5 bases, with 12 bases between. This table comes from immunoSEQ multiplex PCR, and its TCRdb copy is limited to in-frame clones, with some not included. The table lists hundreds of thousands of clones, about nine tenths of them singletons. The sequenced sample was PBMCs or T cells enriched from blood (not recorded which). The sequence was obtained from a man between 18 and 35 years old who had recovered from COVID-19. The rearrangement joins TRBV15 to TRBJ2-3; D may be TRBD2 (5 bases). CDR3 in amino acids: CATSREELARDTQYF. CDR3 nucleotides: TGTGCCACCAGCAGAGAGGAGCTAGCCAGAGATACGCAGTATTTT.